This TCR beta chain came from a study of T cell responses to AZD1222 COVID-19 vaccine. On the study more broadly: Second-dose intervals of approximately 4 or approximately 12 weeks were pooled. Study results and limitations: Clonal diversity may have been underestimated, and the donors were mostly white British, with more females than males. Repertoires were obtained solely post-peak T cell response.

Note on this clone: Its antigen is not known.

V gave up 0 bases and J gave up 3 bases, with 16 bases separating them. Germline assignment: CDR1 LGHNA and CDR2 YNFKEQ. CDR3 size: 17 residues. The table came from immunoSEQ multiplex PCR; TCRdb's copy has only in-frame clones and leaves some out. The sample carries about 120,000 clones, just over 85% recorded once. The sample here was peripheral blood, taken on day 0 of AZD1222 vaccination. V and J are TRBV4-2 and TRBJ2-3, with D tentatively TRBD2 (6 bases). The origin of this receptor is an adult in good health. CDR3 DNA: TGTGCCAGCAGCCAAGAATCAGTGGGTAGCGGTACAGATACGCAGTATTTT. This translates into CASSQESVGSGTDTQYF.